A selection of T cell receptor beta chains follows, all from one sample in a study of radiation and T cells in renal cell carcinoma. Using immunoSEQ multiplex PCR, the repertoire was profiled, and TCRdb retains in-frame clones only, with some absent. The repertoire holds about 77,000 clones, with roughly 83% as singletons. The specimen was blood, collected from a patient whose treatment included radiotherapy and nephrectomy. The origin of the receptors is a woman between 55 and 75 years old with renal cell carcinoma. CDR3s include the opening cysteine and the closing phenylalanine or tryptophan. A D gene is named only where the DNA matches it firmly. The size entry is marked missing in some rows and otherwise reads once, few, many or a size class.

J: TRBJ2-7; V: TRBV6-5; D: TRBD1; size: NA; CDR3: CASRDRVGEQYF; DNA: TGTGCCAGCAGGGACAGGGTTGGCGAGCAGTACTTC
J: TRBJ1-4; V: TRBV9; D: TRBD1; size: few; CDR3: CASSVGQGFQLFF; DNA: TGTGCCAGCAGCGTCGGACAGGGTTTTCAACTGTTTTTT
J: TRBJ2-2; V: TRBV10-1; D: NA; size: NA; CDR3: CARTEGEPNTGELFF; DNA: TGCGCCAGGACAGAAGGGGAACCCAACACCGGGGAGCTGTTTTTT
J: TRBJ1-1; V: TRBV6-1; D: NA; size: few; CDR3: CASSASRLNTEAFF; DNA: TGTGCCAGCAGTGCCAGCCGACTGAACACTGAAGCTTTCTTT
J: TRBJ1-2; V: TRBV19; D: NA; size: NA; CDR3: CASSISLRQGGYTF; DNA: TGTGCCAGTAGTATTTCACTGCGGCAGGGCGGCTACACCTTC
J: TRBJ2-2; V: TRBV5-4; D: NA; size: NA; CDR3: CASSARTVNTGELFF; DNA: TGTGCCAGCAGCGCCCGGACAGTAAACACCGGGGAGCTGTTTTTT
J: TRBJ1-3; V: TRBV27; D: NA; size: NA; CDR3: CASSLGDTIYF; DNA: TGTGCCAGCTCCCTTGGTGACACCATATATTTT
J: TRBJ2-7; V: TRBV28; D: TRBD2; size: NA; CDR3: CASSSPGRALRSGVSEQYF; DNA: TGTGCCAGCAGTTCCCCGGGACGGGCCCTCCGAAGCGGGGTCTCAGAGCAGTACTTC
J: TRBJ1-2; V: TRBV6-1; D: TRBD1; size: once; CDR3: CASSPRTGEKYGYTF; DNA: TGTGCCAGCAGTCCCCGGACAGGGGAGAAGTATGGCTACACCTTC
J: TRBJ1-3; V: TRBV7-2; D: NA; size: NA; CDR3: CASSLVGGGENTIYF; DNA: TGTGCCAGCAGCTTAGTTGGGGGTGGGGAAAACACCATATATTTT
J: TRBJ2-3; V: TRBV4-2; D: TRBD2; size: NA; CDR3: CASSPLAGGTDTQYF; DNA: TGTGCCAGCAGCCCCCTAGCGGGAGGTACAGATACGCAGTATTTT
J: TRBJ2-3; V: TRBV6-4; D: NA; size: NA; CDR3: CASSSQGTDTQYF; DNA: TGTGCCAGCAGTAGTCAGGGCACAGATACGCAGTATTTT
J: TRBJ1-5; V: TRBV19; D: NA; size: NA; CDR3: CASSPGQRGNQPQHF; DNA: TGTGCCAGTAGTCCGGGCCAGAGAGGCAATCAGCCCCAGCATTTT
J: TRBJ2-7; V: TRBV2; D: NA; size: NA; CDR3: CASSDIEQYF; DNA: TGTGCCAGCAGTGATATCGAGCAGTACTTC
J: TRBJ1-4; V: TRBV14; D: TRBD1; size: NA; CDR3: CASSHFNDRAGEKLFF; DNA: TGTGCCAGCAGCCATTTTAACGACAGGGCGGGTGAAAAACTGTTTTTT
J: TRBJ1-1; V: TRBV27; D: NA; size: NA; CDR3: CASSPRRGTSTEAFF; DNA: TGTGCCAGCAGCCCAAGGCGGGGCACGAGCACTGAAGCTTTCTTT
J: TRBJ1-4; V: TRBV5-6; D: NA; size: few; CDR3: CASSLLTTNEKLFF; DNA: TGTGCCAGCAGCTTACTGACAACTAATGAAAAACTGTTTTTT
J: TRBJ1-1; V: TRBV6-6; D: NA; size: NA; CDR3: CASSRAFLNTEAFF; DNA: TGTGCCAGCAGTCGCGCGTTCCTGAACACTGAAGCTTTCTTT
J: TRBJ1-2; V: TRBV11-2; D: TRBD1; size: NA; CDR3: CASSLDRGTGGGYTF; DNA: TGTGCCAGCAGCTTAGATCGTGGGACAGGGGGTGGCTACACCTTC
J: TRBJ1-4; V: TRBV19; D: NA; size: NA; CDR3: CASSNGDPTKGKLFF; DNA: TGTGCCAGTAGTAATGGCGACCCAACTAAGGGAAAACTGTTTTTT